These 8 T cell receptor beta chains originate from one sample sequenced in a study of tumor and adjacent non-tumor tissue in lung cancer (dated by TCRdb to the late 2010s). Library method: multiplex PCR. The sequencer listed for this sample is Illumina HiSeq 2500. TCRbeta libraries were constructed through three rounds of nested PCR with primers (Table S4) according to protocols adapted from ARM-PCR. TCRdb trimmed the raw reads at Q25, called clones with MiXCR and kept productive beta chains. Under each unique CDR3 protein, matching rows form one entry showing the most common genes and DNA. The sample table contains roughly 150,000 distinct CDR3 sequences; only one count was recorded for around two thirds of them. The ten largest clones capture 15% to 20% of the sample. Bulk unsorted tissue served as the source for RNA extraction, and RNA quality was assessed using a NanoDrop ND-1000 and an Agilent 2100.

Specimen: lung tumor tissue. The receptors shown here come from a man aged 55 to 70 with small cell lung cancer.

Comments on this clonotype: One end of the junction is discordant with germline, which a read error may explain. The genes are TRBV12-3 or TRBV12-4 and TRBJ2-7, with D hard to call. There are 13 residues in the CDR3. The chain's CDR3 is CGSSLSRPYDQYF. The CDR3 coding sequence is TGTGGCAGCAGTTTAAGCCGCCCCTACGATCAGTACTTC.

The chain uses TRBV4-1 and TRBJ2-1; D gene ambiguous. Germline V gene data show CDR1 as MGHRA and CDR2 as YSYEKL. The CDR3 has 15 amino acids. V lost 2 bases and J lost 6, with 14 bases in between. The CDR3 DNA follows: TGCGCCAGCAGCCAATCTCATGGGCAGTCCAATGAGCAGTTCTTC. Protein product: CASSQSHGQSNEQFF.

The chain has TRBV18 and TRBJ2-7; TRBD1 aligns across 8 bases. CDR1 and CDR2 from the germline V gene are KGHSH and LQKENI. CDR3 size: 15 residues. The trim removed 4 bases at V and 9 bases at J, leaving 14 bases unmatched. The CDR3 DNA is TGTGCCAGCTCACAAGGACAGGGTGGACTTGACGGGCAGTACGTC. Translating gives CASSQGQGGLDGQYV.

Regarding this clonotype: This sequence may be a read error, since a much larger clone differs from it by one base. The CDR3 coding sequence is TGTGCCAACAGAACCTCCAGGGACCCGAAGTACTTC. Its protein product is CANRTSRDPKYF. This chain joins TRBV6-1 and TRBJ2-7; D possibly uses TRBD1 or TRBD2 (5 bases each). Between the trimmed V and J ends, which lost 10 bases and 11 bases, there was a span of 21 bases. The CDR3 totals 12 residues. CDR1 and CDR2 from the germline V gene are MNHNS and SASEGT.

Concerning this clonotype itself: A read error may be the cause here, since a much bigger clone is one base away. The chain joins TRBV12-3 or TRBV12-4 to TRBJ2-3; D ambiguous. The CDR3 has 13 residues. The V gene lost 8 bases and the J gene lost 3 bases, with 12 bases spanning the gap. DNA for the CDR3: TGTGCCAGCTGCAGAACTTATACAGATACGCAGTATTTT. It specifies CASCRTYTDTQYF.

As for this clonotype: Just one base apart from a much larger clone, this may be a read error. This chain links TRBV6-1 with TRBJ1-3, with D possibly TRBD1 on 6 matching bases. CDR1 and CDR2 (germline): MNHNS, SASEGT. The CDR3 is made up of 16 amino acids. The CDR3 coding sequence is TGTGCCAGCAGTCGGACAGCGGATCACGCTGGAAACTCCATATATTTT. Its protein is CASSRTADHAGNSIYF.

The chain carries TRBV7-8 and TRBJ1-1; D is unresolved. The CDR3 totals 12 residues. Trimming shortened V by 1 base and J by 11 bases, and 11 bases separated the two germline ends. Germline CDR1 SGHVS, CDR2 FQNEAQ. Written as DNA, the CDR3 is TGTGCCAGCAGCTTAGGGAGGGCGACGGCTTTCTTT. Protein sequence: CASSLGRATAFF.

This clonotype was detected only a few times. The junction differs from germline at one of its ends, possibly a read error. V is TRBV11-3 and J is TRBJ2-5, with TRBD1 identical over 9 bases. There are 15 residues in the CDR3. In germline, CDR1 is SGHNT, CDR2 YENEEA. The DNA for the CDR3 is TGTGCCAGCAGCGTTGACAGGGGGTCCCTAGAGACCCAATACTTC. Translated: CASSVDRGSLETQYF.